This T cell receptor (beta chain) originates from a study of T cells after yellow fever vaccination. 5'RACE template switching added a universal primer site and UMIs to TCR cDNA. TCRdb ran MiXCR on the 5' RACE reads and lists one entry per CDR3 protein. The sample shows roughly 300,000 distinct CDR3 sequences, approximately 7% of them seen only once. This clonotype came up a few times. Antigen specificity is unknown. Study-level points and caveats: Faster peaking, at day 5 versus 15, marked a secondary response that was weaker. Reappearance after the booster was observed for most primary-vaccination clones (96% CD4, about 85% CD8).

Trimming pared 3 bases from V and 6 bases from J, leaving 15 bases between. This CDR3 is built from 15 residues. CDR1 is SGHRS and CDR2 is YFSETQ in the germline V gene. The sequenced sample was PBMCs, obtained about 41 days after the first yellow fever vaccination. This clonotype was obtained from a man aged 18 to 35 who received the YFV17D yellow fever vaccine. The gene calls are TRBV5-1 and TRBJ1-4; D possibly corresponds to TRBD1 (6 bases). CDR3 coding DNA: TGCGCCAGCAGCTCCCGACAGGAAAAGGATGAAAAACTGTTTTTT. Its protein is CASSSRQEKDEKLFF.